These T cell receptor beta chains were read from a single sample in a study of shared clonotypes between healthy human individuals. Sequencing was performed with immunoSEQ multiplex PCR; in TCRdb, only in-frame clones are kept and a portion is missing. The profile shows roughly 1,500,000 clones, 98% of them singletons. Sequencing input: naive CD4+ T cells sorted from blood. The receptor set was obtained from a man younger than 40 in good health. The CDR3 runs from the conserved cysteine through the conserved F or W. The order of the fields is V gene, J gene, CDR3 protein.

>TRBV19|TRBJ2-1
CASSIPGQGPYNEQFF
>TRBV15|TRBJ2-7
CATSRDVQEQYF
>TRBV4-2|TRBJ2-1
CASSQEALSSYNEQFF
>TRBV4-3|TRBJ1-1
CASSQETRGTEAFF
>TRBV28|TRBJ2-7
CASSSISGGPSYEQYF
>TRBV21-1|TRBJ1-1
CASSTDGTGGLAEAFF
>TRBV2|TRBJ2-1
CASETGGRFGNEQFF
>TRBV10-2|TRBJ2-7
CASSDPGPFYEQYF
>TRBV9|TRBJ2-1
CASSRQGGNNEQFF
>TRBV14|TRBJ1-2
CASSQGAPSGYTF
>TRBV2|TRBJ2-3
CASSVTGLTDTQYF
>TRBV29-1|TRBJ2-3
CSVLGQITDTQYF
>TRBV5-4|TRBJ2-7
CASSSPSGTSSYEQYF
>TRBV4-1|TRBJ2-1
CASSQDRGAGAYNEQFF
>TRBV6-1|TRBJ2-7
CASSGDFYEQYF
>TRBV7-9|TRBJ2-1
CASSQDGYSDNEQFF
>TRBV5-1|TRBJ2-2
CASSLDRTGELFF
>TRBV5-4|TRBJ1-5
CASSKQGSNQPQHF
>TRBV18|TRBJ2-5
CASSPGSRSETQYF
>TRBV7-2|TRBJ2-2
CASSLTPRTDTGELFF
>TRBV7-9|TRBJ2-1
CASSWGLYSNEQFF
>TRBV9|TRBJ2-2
CASSVAETSSTGELFF
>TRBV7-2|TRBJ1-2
CASSFTGTGGLGYTF
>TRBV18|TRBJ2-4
CASSARTGVAKNIQYF
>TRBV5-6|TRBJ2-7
CASSYDWGGEQYF
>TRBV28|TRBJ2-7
CASSLEVREANSYEQYF
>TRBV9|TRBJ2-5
CASSVGGLAGVIETQYF
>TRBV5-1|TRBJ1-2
CASSLEGYYGYTF
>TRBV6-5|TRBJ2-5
CASSYQRDYETQYF
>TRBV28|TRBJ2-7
CASTSRRGEQYF
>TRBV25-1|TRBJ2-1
CASSEARRISLNEQFF
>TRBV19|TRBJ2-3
CASSTPPGSGTYTDTQYF
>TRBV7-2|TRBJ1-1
CASSLLSLMNTEAFF
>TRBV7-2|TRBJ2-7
CASSLEVGGAYEQYF
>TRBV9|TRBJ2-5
CASSAGGGDPQETQYF
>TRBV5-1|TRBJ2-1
CASSGGQSYNEQFF
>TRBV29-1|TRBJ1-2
CSVEARTEGDGYTF
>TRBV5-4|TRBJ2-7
CASSLAVGQGVSYEQYF
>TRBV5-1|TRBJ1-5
CASSAWGDLPQHF
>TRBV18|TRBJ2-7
CASSPSVKTYEQYF
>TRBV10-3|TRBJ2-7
CATTGGSYEQYF
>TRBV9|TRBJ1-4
CASSGGPGRSEKLFF
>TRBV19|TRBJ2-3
CASSTDRPTDTQYF
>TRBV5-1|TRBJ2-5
CASSPGNRGQETQYF
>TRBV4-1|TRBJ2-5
CASSQIRQGRETQYF
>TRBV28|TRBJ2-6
CASSFPGSGANVLTF
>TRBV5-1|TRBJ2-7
CASSLDHYEQYF
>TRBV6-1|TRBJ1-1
CASSESRWMNTEAFF
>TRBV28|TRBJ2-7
CASSRSGVSEQYF
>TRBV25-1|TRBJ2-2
CASSELGLVTGELFF
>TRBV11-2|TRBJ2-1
CASSFRGPSYNEQFF
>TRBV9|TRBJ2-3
CASTRTSGDLQWSTDTQYF
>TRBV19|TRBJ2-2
CASSHDASRTGELFF
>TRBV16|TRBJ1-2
CASSQSSRASSGAGYTF